Below, one T cell receptor (beta chain) is given with its context. Its specificity is not known. The germline V gene has CDR1 SGHRS and CDR2 YFSETQ. After removal of 0 bases from V and 8 bases from J, the junction contained 4 bases not matched to a gene. The CDR3 spans 14 residues. These data are taken from a study of shared clonotypes between healthy human individuals. Study results and caveats: Larger richness was generally estimated for naive than memory subsets. The generation probabilities recorded for non-shared clonotypes fell below those of clonotypes shared by all four donors.

Data came from immunoSEQ multiplex PCR; TCRdb stores just in-frame clones and leaves some out. The sample contains about 380,000 clones, around 96% of which appear only once. This chain links TRBV5-1 with TRBJ2-5; 10 nucleotides align to TRBD2. This TCR derives from a man aged 30 to 39 in good health. Sequencing was performed on memory CD8+ T cells sorted from blood. Stated subset: CD45RO+ cells pooled with CCR7-negative TemRA cells. CDR3 residues: CASSLVASGSTQYF. CDR3 DNA sequence: TGCGCCAGCAGCTTGGTAGCTAGCGGGAGTACCCAGTACTTC.